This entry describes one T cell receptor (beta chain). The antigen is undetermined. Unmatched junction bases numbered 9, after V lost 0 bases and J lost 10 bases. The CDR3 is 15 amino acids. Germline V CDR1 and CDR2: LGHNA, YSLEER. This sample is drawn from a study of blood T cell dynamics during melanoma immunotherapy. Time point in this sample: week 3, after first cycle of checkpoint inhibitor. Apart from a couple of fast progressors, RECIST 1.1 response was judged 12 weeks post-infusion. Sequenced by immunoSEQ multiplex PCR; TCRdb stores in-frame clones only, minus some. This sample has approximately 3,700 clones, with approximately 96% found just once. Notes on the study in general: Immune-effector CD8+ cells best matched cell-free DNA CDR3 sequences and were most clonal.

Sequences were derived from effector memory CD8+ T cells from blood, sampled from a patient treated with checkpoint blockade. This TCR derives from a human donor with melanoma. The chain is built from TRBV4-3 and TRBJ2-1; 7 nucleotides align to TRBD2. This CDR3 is CASSQDAGGWKEQFF. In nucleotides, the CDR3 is TGCGCCAGCAGCCAAGACGCCGGGGGGTGGAAAGAGCAGTTCTTC.